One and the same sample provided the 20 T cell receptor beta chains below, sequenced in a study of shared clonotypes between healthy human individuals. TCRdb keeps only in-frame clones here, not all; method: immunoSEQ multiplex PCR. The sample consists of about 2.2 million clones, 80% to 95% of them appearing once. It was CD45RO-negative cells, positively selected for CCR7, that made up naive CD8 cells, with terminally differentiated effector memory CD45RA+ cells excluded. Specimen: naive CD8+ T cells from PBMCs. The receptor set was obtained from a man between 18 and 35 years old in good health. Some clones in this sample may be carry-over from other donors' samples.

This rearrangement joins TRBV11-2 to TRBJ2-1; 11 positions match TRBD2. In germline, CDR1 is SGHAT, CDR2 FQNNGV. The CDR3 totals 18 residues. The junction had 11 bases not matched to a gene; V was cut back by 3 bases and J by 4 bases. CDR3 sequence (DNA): TGTGCCAGCAGCTTCCGACCGGGACTAGCGGCGACTTACAATGAGCAGTTCTTC. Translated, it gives CASSFRPGLAATYNEQFF. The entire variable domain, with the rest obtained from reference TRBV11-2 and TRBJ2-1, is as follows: EAGVAQSPRYKIIEKRQSVAFWCNPISGHATLYWYQQILGQGPKLLIQFQNNGVVDDSQLPKDRFSAERLKGVDSTLKIQPAKLEDSAVYLCASSFRPGLAATYNEQFFGPGTRLTVL.

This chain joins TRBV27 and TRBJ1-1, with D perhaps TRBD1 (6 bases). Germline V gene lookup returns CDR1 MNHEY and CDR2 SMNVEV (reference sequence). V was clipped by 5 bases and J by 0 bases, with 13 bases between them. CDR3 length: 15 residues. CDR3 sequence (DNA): TGTGCCAGCAGTGACCTCAGACAGGTGAACACTGAAGCTTTCTTT. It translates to CASSDLRQVNTEAFF.

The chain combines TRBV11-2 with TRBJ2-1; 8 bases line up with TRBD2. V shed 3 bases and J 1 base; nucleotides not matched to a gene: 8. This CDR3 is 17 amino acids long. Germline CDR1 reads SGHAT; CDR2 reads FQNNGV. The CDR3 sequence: CASSLWGPSGSYNEQFF. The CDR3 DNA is TGTGCCAGCAGCTTGTGGGGCCCTAGCGGGTCCTACAATGAGCAGTTCTTC.

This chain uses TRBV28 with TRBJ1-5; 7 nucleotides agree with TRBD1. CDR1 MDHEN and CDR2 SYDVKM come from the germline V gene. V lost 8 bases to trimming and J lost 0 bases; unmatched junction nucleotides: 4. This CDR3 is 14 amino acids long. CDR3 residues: CASSGGNSNQPQHF. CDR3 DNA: TGTGCCAGCTCAGGGGGAAATAGCAATCAGCCCCAGCATTTT.

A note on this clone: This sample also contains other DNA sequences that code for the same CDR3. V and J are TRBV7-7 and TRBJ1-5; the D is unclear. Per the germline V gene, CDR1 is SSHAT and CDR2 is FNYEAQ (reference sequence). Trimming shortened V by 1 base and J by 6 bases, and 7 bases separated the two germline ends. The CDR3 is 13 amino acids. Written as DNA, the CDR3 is TGTGCCAGCAGCTTAGGGGTAGGTCAGCCCCAGCATTTT. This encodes CASSLGVGQPQHF.

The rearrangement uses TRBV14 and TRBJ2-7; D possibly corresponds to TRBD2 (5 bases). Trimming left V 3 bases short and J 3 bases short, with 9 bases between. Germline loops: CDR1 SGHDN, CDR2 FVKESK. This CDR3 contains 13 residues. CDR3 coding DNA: TGTGCCAGCAGCCAGATTCGGGGCTACGAGCAGTACTTC. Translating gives CASSQIRGYEQYF.

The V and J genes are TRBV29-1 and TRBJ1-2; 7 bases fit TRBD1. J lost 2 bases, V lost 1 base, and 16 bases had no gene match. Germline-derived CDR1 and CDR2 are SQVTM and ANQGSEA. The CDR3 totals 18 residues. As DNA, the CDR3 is TGCAGCGTTGAAGGTGTCGTGGGGGACAGCAAACCGAACTATGGCTACACCTTC. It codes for CSVEGVVGDSKPNYGYTF.

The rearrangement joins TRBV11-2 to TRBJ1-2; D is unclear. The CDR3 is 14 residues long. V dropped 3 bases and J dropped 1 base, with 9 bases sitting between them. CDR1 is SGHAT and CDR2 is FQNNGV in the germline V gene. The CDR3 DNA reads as TGTGCCAGCAGCTTTCAGGCTTATAACTATGGCTACACCTTC. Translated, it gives CASSFQAYNYGYTF.

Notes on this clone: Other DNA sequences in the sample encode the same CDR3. The CDR3 protein is CASSIADSYNEQFF. CDR3 DNA: TGTGCCAGTAGTATAGCGGACTCCTACAATGAGCAGTTCTTC. V usage is TRBV19 and J usage is TRBJ2-1; no clear D gene. In germline, CDR1 is LNHDA, CDR2 SQIVND (reference sequence). V was cut by 1 base and J by 0 bases, with 4 bases left in between. The CDR3 loop spans 14 amino acids.

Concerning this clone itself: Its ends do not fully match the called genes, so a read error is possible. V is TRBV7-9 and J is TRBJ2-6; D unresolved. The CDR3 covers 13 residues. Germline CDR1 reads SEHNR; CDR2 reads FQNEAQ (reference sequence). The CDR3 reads CASSLGPSGGLAF. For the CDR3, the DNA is TGTGCCAGCAGCTTAGGTCCGTCAGGCGGCCTAGCTTTC.

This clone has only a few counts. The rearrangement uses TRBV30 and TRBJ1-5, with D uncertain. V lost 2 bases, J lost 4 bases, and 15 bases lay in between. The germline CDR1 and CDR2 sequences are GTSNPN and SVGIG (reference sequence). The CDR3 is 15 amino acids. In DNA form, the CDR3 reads TGTGCCTGGAGTCCGGACGGACGAGGGAATCAGCCCCAGCATTTT. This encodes CAWSPDGRGNQPQHF. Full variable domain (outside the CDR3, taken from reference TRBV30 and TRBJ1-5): SQTIHQWPATLVQPVGSPLSLECTVEGTSNPNLYWYRQAAGRGLQLLFYSVGIGQISSEVPQNLSASRPQDRQFILSSKKLLLSDSGFYLCAWSPDGRGNQPQHFGDGTRLSIL.

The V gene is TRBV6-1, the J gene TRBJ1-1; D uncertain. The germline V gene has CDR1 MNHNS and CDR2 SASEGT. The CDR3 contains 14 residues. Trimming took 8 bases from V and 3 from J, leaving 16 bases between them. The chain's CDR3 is CASYQRSEDTEAFF. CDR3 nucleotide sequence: TGTGCCAGCTACCAAAGGAGTGAGGACACTGAAGCTTTCTTT.

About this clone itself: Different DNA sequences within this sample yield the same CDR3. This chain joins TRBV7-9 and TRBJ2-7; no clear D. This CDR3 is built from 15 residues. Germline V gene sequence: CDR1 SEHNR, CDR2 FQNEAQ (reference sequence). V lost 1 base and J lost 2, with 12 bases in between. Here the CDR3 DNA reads TGTGCCAGCAGCTTAGTTAGGGATTCCACCTACGAGCAGTACTTC. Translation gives CASSLVRDSTYEQYF.

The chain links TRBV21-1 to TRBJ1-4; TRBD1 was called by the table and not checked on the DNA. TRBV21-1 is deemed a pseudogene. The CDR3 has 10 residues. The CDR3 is CASSKDRLFF. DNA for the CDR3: TGTGCCAGCAGCAAAGACAGACTGTTTTTT.

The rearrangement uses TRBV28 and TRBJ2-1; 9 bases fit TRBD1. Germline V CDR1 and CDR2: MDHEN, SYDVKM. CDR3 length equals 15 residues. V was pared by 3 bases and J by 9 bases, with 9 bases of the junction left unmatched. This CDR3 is CASSFGTGYYSEQFF. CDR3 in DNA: TGTGCCAGCAGTTTCGGGACAGGGTATTATAGTGAGCAGTTCTTC.

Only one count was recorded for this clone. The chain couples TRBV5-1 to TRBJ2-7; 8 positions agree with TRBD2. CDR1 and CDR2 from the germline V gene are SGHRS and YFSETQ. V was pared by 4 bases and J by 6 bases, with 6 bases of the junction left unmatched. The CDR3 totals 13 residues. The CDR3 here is CASSPSGGLEQYF. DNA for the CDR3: TGCGCCAGCAGCCCCTCGGGGGGGCTCGAGCAGTACTTC.

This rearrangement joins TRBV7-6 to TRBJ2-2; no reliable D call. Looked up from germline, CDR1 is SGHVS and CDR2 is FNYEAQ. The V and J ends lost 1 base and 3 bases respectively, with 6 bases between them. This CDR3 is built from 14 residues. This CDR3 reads CASSLDGDTGELFF. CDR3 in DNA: TGTGCCAGCAGCTTAGACGGTGACACCGGGGAGCTGTTTTTT. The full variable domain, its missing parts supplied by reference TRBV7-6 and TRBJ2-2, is GAGVSQSPRYKVTKRGQDVALRCDPISGHVSLYWYRQALGQGPEFLTYFNYEAQQDKSGLPNDRFSAERPEGSISTLTIQRTEQRDSAMYRCASSLDGDTGELFFGEGSRLTVL.

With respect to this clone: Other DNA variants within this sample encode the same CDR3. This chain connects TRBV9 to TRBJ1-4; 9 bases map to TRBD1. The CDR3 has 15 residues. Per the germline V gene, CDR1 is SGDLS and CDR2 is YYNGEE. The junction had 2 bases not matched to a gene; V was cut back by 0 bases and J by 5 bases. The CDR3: CASSVVGTGNEKLFF. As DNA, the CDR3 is TGTGCCAGCAGCGTAGTTGGGACAGGGAATGAAAAACTGTTTTTT.

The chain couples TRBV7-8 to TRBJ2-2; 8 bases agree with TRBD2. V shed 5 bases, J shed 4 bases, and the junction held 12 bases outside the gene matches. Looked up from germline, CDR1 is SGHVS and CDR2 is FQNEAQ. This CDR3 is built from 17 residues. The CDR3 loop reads CASSPQASGWGTGELFF. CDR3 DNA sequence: TGTGCCAGCAGCCCCCAGGCTAGCGGGTGGGGCACCGGGGAGCTGTTTTTT.

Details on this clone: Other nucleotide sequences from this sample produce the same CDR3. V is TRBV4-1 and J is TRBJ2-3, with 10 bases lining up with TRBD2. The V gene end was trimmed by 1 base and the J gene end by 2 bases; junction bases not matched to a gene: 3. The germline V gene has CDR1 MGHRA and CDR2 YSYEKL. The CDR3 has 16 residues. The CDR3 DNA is TGCGCCAGCAGCCAAGTTCTAGCGGGGGTCACAGATACGCAGTATTTT. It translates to CASSQVLAGVTDTQYF.